This T cell receptor beta chain comes out of a study of blood T cells in healthy people across ages. Germline V lookup: CDR1 LGHNT, CDR2 FRNRAP. The germline V and J ends were trimmed by 5 bases and 11 bases, with 24 bases remaining between them. The CDR3 totals 15 residues. Combining a sample-barcoded 5' primer with a J-beta primer mix, a second PCR ran for roughly 7 to 11 cycles. TCRdb itself ran the 5' RACE reads through MiXCR, one entry per CDR3 protein. Among around 400,000 distinct CDR3 sequences, 45% to 65% were seen once, and the ten largest hold over 40%. The specimen sequenced was blood. The V and J genes are TRBV12-5 and TRBJ2-5, with D possibly TRBD1 on 6 matching bases. The clonotype originates from a man aged 60 to 75 in good health. CDR3 sequence reads: CASGQQGSHYNEQYF. CDR3 bases: TGTGCTAGTGGTCAACAGGGATCCCACTACAATGAGCAGTACTTC.